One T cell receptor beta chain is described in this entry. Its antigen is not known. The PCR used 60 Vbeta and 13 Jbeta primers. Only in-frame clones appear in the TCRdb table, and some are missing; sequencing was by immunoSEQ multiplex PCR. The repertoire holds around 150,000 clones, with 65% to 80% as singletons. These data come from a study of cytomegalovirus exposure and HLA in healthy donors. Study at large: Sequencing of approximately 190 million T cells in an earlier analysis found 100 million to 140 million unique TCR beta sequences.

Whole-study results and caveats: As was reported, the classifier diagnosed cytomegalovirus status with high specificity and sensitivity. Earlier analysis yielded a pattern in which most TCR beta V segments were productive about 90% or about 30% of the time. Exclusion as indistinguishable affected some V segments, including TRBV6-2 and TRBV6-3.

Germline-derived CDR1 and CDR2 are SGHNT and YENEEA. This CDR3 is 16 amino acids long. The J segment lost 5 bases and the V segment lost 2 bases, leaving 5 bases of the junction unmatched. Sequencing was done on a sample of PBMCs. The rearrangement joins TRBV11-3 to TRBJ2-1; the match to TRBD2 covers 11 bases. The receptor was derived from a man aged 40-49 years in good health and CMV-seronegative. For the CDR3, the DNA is TGTGCCAGCAGCTTATACGGGACTAGCGGAGACAATGAGCAGTTCTTC. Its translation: CASSLYGTSGDNEQFF. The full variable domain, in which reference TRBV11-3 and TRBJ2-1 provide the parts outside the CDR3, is EAGVVQSPRYKIIEKKQPVAFWCNPISGHNTLYWYLQNLGQGPELLIRYENEEAVDDSQLPKDRFSAERLKGVDSTLKIQPAELGDSAVYLCASSLYGTSGDNEQFFGPGTRLTVL.